This T cell receptor (beta chain) came from a study of cytomegalovirus exposure and HLA in healthy donors. The PCR made use of 60 Vbeta and 13 Jbeta primers. TCRdb keeps only in-frame clones here, not all; method: immunoSEQ multiplex PCR. Among 95,000 to 100,000 clones listed, around three quarters were seen once. V lost 3 bases, J lost 4 bases, and 8 bases stayed unmatched. The CDR3 runs 15 residues. Germline V gene data show CDR1 as LGHNA and CDR2 as YNFKEQ. This clone showed up just once. The TCR originated in a man aged 35-49 years in good health and CMV-seronegative. V usage is TRBV4-2 and J usage is TRBJ1-2; 7 bases fit TRBD1. Sequencing used PBMCs. This CDR3 is CASSHYPGQSYGYTF. CDR3 bases: TGTGCCAGCAGCCATTACCCGGGACAGAGCTATGGCTACACCTTC.